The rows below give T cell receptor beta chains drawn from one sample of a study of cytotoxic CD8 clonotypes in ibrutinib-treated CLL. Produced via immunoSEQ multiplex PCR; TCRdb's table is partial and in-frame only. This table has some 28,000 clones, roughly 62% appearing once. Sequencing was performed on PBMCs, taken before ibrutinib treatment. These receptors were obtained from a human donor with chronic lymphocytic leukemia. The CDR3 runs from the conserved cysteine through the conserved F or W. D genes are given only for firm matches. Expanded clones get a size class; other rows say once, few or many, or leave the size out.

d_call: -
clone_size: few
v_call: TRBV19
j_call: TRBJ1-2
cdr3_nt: TGTGCCAGTAAAATTAACGTGGGTAACTATGGCTACACCTTC
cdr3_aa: CASKINVGNYGYTF

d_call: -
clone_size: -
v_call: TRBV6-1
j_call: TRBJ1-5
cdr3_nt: TGTGCCAGCAGTACGCCGGGGAAGAATCAGCCCCAGCATTTT
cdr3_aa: CASSTPGKNQPQHF

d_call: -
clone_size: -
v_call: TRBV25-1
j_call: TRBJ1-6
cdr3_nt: TGTGCCAGCACCCACAGGGACGGCTCACCCCTCCACTTT
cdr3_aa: CASTHRDGSPLHF

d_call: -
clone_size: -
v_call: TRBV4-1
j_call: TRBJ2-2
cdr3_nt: TGCGCCAGCAGCCAAGATTGGAGACTAGATTACACCGGGGAGCTGTTTTTT
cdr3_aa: CASSQDWRLDYTGELFF

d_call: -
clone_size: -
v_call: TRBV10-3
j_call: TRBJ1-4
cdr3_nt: TGTGCCATCAGCATCGGGCTCCCCATGGGTGCGGAAAAACTGTTTTTT
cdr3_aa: CAISIGLPMGAEKLFF

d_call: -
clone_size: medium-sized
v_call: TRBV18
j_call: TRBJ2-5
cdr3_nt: TGTGCCAGCTCACCAGTAGAGACCCAGTACTTC
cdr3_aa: CASSPVETQYF

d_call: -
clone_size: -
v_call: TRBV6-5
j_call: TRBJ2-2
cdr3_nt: TGTGCCAGCAGGGTCACAGGGTACACCGGGGAGCTGTTTTTT
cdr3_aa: CASRVTGYTGELFF

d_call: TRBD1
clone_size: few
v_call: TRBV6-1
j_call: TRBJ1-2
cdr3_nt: TGTGCCAGCAGTGAAGGGACAGGCGAGTGGGGGTATGGCTACACCTTC
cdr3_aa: CASSEGTGEWGYGYTF

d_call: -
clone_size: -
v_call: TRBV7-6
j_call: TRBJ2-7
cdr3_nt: TGTGCCAGCAGCCCGGGACGGGACTACGAGCAGTACTTC
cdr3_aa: CASSPGRDYEQYF

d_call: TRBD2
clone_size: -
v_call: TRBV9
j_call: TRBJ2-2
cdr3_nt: TGTGCCAGCGCAGAAAGCGGGGGGGCTGACGGGGAGCTGTTTTTT
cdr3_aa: CASAESGGADGELFF

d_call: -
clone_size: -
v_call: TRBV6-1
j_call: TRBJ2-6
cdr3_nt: TGTGCCAGCAAATTCGCTGGGGCCAACGTCCTGACTTTC
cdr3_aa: CASKFAGANVLTF

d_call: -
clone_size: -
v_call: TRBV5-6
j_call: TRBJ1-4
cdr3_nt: TGTGCCAGCAGCTTGCCGCTCAGAACAGGGAATGAAAAACTGTTTTTT
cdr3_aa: CASSLPLRTGNEKLFF

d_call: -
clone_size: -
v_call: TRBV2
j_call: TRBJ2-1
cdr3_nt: TGTGCCAGCTGGGACAATGAGCAGTTCTTC
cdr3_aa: CASWDNEQFF

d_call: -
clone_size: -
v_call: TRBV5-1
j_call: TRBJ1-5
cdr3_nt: TGCGCCAGCAGCCTATCGGGGCAGGACAATCAGCCCCAGCATTTT
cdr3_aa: CASSLSGQDNQPQHF